This T cell receptor beta chain was documented in a study of beta chain features in type 1 diabetes. Study-wide context: Similarity in age, gender and cell yields was seen between patients and healthy donors. In all, about 100,000,000 sorted cells from all samples were analyzed.

Blood was collected once per donor into heparin, averaging approximately 0.12 L. CD45RO/CCR7/CD25/CD127/CD95/CD27 sorting isolated CD4+ naive, central memory, regulatory and stem cell-like memory cells. The investigators reverse transcribed all of the isolated RNA, so they sequenced expressed TCRB transcripts. The repertoire was sequenced with immunoSEQ multiplex PCR; TCRdb's copy has only in-frame clones and lacks some. Counted here are more than 350,000 clones, around 10% occurring once; the ten biggest clones make up around 0.05%. With 8 bases clipped from V and 5 bases from J, the junction kept 16 bases outside the gene matches. Germline CDR1 and CDR2: SNHLY and FYNNEI. There are 16 residues in the CDR3. This clone was counted a few times.

The chain is built from TRBV2 and TRBJ2-7; 9 bases line up with TRBD2. Sequencing used naive CD4+ T cells from blood. The TCR comes from a woman between 18 and 29 years old in good health. CDR3 sequence (DNA): TGTGCCAGCCGAGAAGCGGGAGGCAAGGGGGTCGACGAGCAGTACTTC. This translates into CASREAGGKGVDEQYF. Full variable domain (outside the CDR3, taken from reference TRBV2 and TRBJ2-7): EPEVTQTPSHQVTQMGQEVILRCVPISNHLYFYWYRQILGQKVEFLVSFYNNEISEKSEIFDDQFSVERPDGSNFTLKIRSTKLEDSAMYFCASREAGGKGVDEQYFGPGTRLTVT.